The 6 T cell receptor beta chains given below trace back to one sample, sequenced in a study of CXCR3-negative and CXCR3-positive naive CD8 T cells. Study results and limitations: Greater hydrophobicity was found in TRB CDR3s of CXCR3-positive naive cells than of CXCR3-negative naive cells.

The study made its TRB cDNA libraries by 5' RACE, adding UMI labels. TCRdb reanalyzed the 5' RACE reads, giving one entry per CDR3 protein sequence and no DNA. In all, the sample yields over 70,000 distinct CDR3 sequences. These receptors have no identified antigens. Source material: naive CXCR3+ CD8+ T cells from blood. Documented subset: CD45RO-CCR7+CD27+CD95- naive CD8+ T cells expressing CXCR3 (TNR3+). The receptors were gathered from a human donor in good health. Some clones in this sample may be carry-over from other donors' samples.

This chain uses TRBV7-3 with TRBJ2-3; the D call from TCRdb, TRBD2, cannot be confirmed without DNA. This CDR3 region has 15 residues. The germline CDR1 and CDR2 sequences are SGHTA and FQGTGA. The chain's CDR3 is CASSLGPREADTQYF.

CDR3 sequence reads: CASSYSGTYNEQFF. V usage is TRBV12-3 or TRBV12-4 and J usage is TRBJ2-1; TCRdb selects TRBD1, and the lack of DNA leaves this call unchecked. The CDR3 sequence is 14 residues long.

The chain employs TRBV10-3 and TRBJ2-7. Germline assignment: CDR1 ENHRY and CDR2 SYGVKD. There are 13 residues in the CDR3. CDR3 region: CAISQGYDYEQYF.

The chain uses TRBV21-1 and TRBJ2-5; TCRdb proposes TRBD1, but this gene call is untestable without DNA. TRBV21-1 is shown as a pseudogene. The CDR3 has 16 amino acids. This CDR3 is CASSKLGAGCQETQYF.

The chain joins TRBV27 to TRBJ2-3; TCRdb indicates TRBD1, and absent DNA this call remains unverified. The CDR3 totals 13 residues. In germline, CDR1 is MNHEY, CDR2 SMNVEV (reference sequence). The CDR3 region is CATRTGGADTQYF.

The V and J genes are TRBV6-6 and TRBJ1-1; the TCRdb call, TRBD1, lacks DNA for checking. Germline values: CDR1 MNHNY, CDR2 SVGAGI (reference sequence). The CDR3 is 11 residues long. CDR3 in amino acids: CASSLDREAFF.